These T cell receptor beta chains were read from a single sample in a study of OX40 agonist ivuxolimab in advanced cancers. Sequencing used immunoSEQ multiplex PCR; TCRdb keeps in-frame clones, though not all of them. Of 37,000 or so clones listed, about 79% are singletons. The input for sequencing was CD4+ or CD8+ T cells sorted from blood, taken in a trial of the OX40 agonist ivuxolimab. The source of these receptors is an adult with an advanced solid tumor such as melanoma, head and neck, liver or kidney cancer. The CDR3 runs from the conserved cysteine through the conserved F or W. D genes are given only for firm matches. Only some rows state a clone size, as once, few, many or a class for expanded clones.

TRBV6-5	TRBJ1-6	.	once	CASSSDISKPLHF	TGTGCCAGCAGTTCAGATATAAGCAAGCCCCTCCACTTT
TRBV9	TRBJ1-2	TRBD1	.	CASSVGVGQGARYGYTF	TGTGCCAGCAGCGTAGGTGTAGGACAGGGGGCGCGCTATGGCTACACCTTC
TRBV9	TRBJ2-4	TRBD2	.	CASSGEGVIQYF	TGTGCCAGCAGCGGGGAGGGAGTCATTCAGTACTTC
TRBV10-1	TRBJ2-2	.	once	CASSRQATGELFF	TGCGCCAGCAGTAGACAGGCCACCGGGGAGCTGTTTTTT
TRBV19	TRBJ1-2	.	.	CASSTVATFVYGYTF	TGTGCCAGTAGTACAGTAGCGACATTTGTCTATGGCTACACCTTC
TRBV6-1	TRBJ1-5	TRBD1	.	CASSLRDRVQPQHF	TGTGCCAGCAGTCTACGGGACAGGGTCCAGCCCCAGCATTTT
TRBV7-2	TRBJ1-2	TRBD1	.	CASSFNFQGANGYTF	TGTGCCAGCAGCTTTAACTTTCAGGGGGCAAATGGCTACACCTTC
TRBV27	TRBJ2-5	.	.	CASSSASAPQETQYF	TGTGCCAGCAGTTCCGCTAGCGCCCCCCAAGAGACCCAGTACTTC
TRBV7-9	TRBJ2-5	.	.	CASSPSGLGETQYF	TGTGCCAGCAGCCCATCCGGACTGGGGGAGACCCAGTACTTC
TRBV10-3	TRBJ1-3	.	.	CAIRRGGNTIYF	TGTGCCATCAGAAGGGGGGGAAACACCATATATTTT